This T cell receptor beta chain derives from a study of CD8+ T cells in alopecia areata. Study-level points and caveats: Against the mouse data, patients shared TCRs less clearly, possibly for HLA reasons. Clonality exceeded that of normal scalp in lesional scalp, most notably in alopecia totalis/universalis. Numerous expanded lesional clones remained in scalp and blood during tofacitinib.

Specified treatment: oral pan-JAK inhibitor, 5-10 mg twice daily. Comments on this clone: The antigen remains undetermined.

RNA, once extracted, was reverse transcribed into cDNA for use as the sequencing template. The data were produced by immunoSEQ multiplex PCR, yet TCRdb's version contains in-frame clones alone and is incomplete. This table holds roughly 280,000 clones, over 45% found once. The CDR3 is made up of 12 amino acids. Germline CDR1 reads LGHNT; CDR2 reads FRNRAP. Trimming took 4 bases from V and 4 from J, leaving 5 bases between them. The clonotype originates from a human donor with alopecia areata. This material consisted of CD4+ T cells sorted from blood, taken at week 52, from a patient treated with tofacitinib. J is TRBJ1-3 and V is TRBV12-5, with unresolved D. CDR3 region: CASGSTGNTIYF. The CDR3 DNA reads as TGTGCTAGTGGTTCCACGGGAAACACCATATATTTT. The full variable domain, completed using reference TRBV12-5 and TRBJ1-3, is DARVTQTPRHKVTEMGQEVTMRCQPILGHNTVFWYRQTMMQGLELLAYFRNRAPLDDSGMPKDRFSAEMPDATLATLKIQPSEPRDSAVYFCASGSTGNTIYFGEGSWLTVV.